This TCR beta chain was observed in a study of T-cell reconstitution after alpha-beta-depleted transplantation in children. This CDR3 comprises 15 residues. Trimming removed 3 bases from V and 2 bases from J, with 12 bases in between. Per germline, CDR1 SGHNT and CDR2 YENEEA. The table lists this clonotype with a few counts. As it was prepared, the TCRbeta library received unique molecular identifiers. TCRdb fed the PCR reads into MiXCR, producing one record per CDR3 protein. The data contain about 340,000 distinct CDR3 sequences, approximately 10% of them singletons. The chain joins TRBV11-3 to TRBJ2-3; D is possibly TRBD1 (6 bases). The TCR originated in a human donor who donated a stem cell graft to a child with acute lymphoblastic leukemia. The sample in question was PBMCs from the stem cell graft donor, obtained from the stem cell graft. The CDR3 spells CASSLFGTLTDTQYF. CDR3 coding DNA: TGTGCCAGCAGCTTGTTCGGGACACTCACAGATACGCAGTATTTT.